These 3 T cell receptor beta chains originate from one sample sequenced in a study of T cell changes during pregnancy in multiple sclerosis. Generated by immunoSEQ multiplex PCR, the TCRdb table keeps only in-frame clones and is missing some. The sample records about 68,000 clones, about nine tenths being singletons. Sequenced material: peripheral blood, taken after pregnancy. The source is a female donor in good health, enrolled as a control in a pregnancy study.

This chain links TRBV7-8 with TRBJ2-5; TRBD2 matches 11 bases. Germline V gene sequence: CDR1 SGHVS, CDR2 FQNEAQ. CDR3 length: 16 residues. V shed 0 bases and J 7 bases; nucleotides not matched to a gene: 7. Here the CDR3 DNA reads TGTGCCAGCAGCTTAGCGACTAGCGGGATCCTATTGACCCAGTACTTC. Residues: CASSLATSGILLTQYF.

The chain has TRBV11-1 and TRBJ1-6, with a tentative D call TRBD1 (6 bases). Between the trimmed V and J ends, which lost 5 bases and 9 bases, there was a span of 14 bases. The CDR3 extends over 14 amino acids. Germline V gene data show CDR1 as SGHAT and CDR2 as FQDESV (reference sequence). CDR3 DNA: TGTGCCAGCAGCCGACAGGCGACGCGTTCACCCCTCCACTTT. Encoded protein: CASSRQATRSPLHF.

The DNA for the CDR3 is TGTGCCAGCAGCTCGCGGGGGCAGGGGGCGATGAACACTGAAGCTTTCTTT. Translated: CASSSRGQGAMNTEAFF. J is TRBJ1-1 and V is TRBV7-8; TRBD1 matches 8 bases. With V trimmed by 4 bases and J by 0 bases, 10 bases remained unmatched. The CDR3 spans 17 residues. Germline-derived CDR1 and CDR2 are SGHVS and FQNEAQ.